This T cell receptor beta chain came from a study of T cells after yellow fever vaccination. They built TCR cDNA with 5'RACE template switching, a step that put in a universal primer site and UMIs. TCRdb processed the 5' RACE reads anew with MiXCR; each CDR3 protein has one entry. The sample consists of 310,000 or so distinct CDR3 sequences, approximately 3.9% of them appearing once. This clonotype was observed at least ten times. The antigen remains unidentified. Overall study results and limits: Once the booster was given, most primary-vaccination clones reappeared, at around 95% for CD4 and around 90% for CD8. CD4 and CD8 compartments shared a small share of clonotypes, likely from convergent recombination. Researchers report a weaker secondary response that nonetheless peaked faster, day 5 versus 15.

Germline V gives CDR1 ENHRY, CDR2 SYGVKD. This CDR3 region has 14 residues. Trimming took off 0 bases at V and 7 bases at J, with 9 bases between the two ends. The chain links TRBV10-3 to TRBJ2-2; tentatively, D is TRBD2 (5 bases). This clonotype originated in a man between 18 and 29 years old who received the YFV17D yellow fever vaccine. The material was PBMCs, obtained on the day of the yellow fever booster vaccination. The CDR3 loop reads CAISESAGIGELFF. The CDR3 bases are TGTGCCATCAGTGAGTCGGCCGGGATCGGGGAGCTGTTTTTT.